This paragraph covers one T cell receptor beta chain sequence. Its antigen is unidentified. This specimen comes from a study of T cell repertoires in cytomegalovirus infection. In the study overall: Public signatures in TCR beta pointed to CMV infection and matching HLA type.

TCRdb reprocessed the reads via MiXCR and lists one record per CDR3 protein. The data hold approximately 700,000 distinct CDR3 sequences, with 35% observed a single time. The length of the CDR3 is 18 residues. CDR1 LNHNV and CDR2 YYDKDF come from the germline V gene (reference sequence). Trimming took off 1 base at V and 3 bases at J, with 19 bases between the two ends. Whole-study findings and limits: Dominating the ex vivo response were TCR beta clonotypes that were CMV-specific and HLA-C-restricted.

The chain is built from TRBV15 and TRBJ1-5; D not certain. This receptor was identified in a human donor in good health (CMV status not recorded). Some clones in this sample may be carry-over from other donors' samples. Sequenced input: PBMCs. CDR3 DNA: TGTGCCACCAGCAGAGTCGGCAACCCGAACAGTTTCAATCAGCCCCAGCATTTT. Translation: CATSRVGNPNSFNQPQHF.